The 3 T cell receptor beta chains presented below share a single source sample, sequenced in a study of shared clonotypes between healthy human individuals. Clones were sequenced by immunoSEQ multiplex PCR, and TCRdb holds only the in-frame ones, with some missing. The data contain about 700,000 clones, about 74% of them singletons. The sample taken for sequencing was memory CD4+ T cells sorted from blood. The sample's subset: CD45RA-negative fraction. The receptors originated from a woman in her twenties or thirties in good health.

In this sample, this clone turned up once. J is TRBJ1-1 and V is TRBV18; the D is unclear. The CDR3 sequence is 13 residues long. Germline CDR1 is KGHSH and CDR2 is LQKENI. Trimming stripped 2 bases from V and 4 bases from J, with 8 bases between. CDR3 residues: CASSPWKSTEAFF. In DNA form, the CDR3 reads TGTGCCAGCTCACCATGGAAATCCACTGAAGCTTTCTTT.

The gene calls are TRBV30 and TRBJ2-2, with TRBD2 matching 7 bases. V shed 4 bases and J 4 bases; nucleotides not matched to a gene: 6. This CDR3 is 14 amino acids long. The germline CDR1 and CDR2 sequences are GTSNPN and SVGIG (reference sequence). CDR3 in amino acids: CAWTGGVGTGELFF. CDR3 in DNA: TGTGCCTGGACGGGGGGAGTGGGCACCGGGGAGCTGTTTTTT.

This rearrangement joins TRBV7-9 to TRBJ2-7; D unresolved. The germline V gene has CDR1 SEHNR and CDR2 FQNEAQ (reference sequence). Trimming stripped 5 bases from V and 0 bases from J, with 8 bases between. The CDR3 contains 13 residues. CDR3 region: CASSPLSSYEQYF. CDR3 sequence (DNA): TGTGCCAGCAGCCCACTTAGCTCCTACGAGCAGTACTTC.